This TCR beta chain was retrieved from a study of blood T cells in healthy people across ages (dated by TCRdb to 2013 to 2016). Describing the broader study: In model experiments, template switching captured roughly one uniquely barcoded TCR beta cDNA molecule for every two T cells. To avoid experimental bias, donors of different ages were distributed randomly across sequencing lanes. The donors were divided into four age groups: young (average around 15 years), middle-aged (about 39), aged (about 61) and long-lived (82). To track age-related changes in TCR beta repertoire diversity, the study relied on deep sequencing normalized with unique cDNA molecular identifiers. Using the same blood draw, the study looked at two additional independent replicas of 1 million unique cDNA reads for two donors, one aged 18 to 30 and the other aged 80 or older. Overall results and qualifications from the work: Estimates of total diversity from one million sequenced T cells were regarded as lower bounds and underestimates. Because the CMV infection status of the donors was unknown, age-related changes in expanded clonotypes may potentially have been confounded. Since profiling was done on bulk unsorted PBMCs, naive and antigen-experienced compartments could not be conclusively compared. Compared with the aged group, the long-lived group had more naive CD4+ T cells, fewer expanded clones and increased TCR diversity, a pattern suggesting age selection. Observed TCR beta diversity per million T cells fell roughly linearly with age, and a significant reduction was already apparent by age around 40. A strong correlation was found between observed TCR beta diversity and the percentage of naive T cells measured by flow cytometry.

The method behind the library was 5' RACE. Sequencer: Illumina HiSeq 2500. A second PCR of roughly 6 to 11 cycles was performed with a sample-barcoded 5' primer and a J-beta primer mix. Each TCR beta cDNA molecule received a unique molecular identifier from a template-switch 5' adaptor carrying 12 random nucleotides. Each sample yielded at least 3 million CDR3-containing paired-end reads. All of the RNA was converted into first-strand cDNA using the Mint cDNA synthesis kit, with a TRBC-specific oligonucleotide serving as the primer. After uracil-DNA glycosylase treatment, a first 18-cycle PCR used universal primers M1SS and BC2_uni_R on all cDNA. For the original study's pipeline: For normalization, 1 million high-quality reads were randomly selected from each sample, with every read carrying a distinct molecular identifier. Instead of being binned into consensus sequences, reads with shared molecular identifiers were discarded. MiTCR, set to a Q25 quality threshold and the strictest error-elimination algorithm, was used for CDR3 identification, clonotype clustering and error correction. A nonparametric unseen species model with Euler transformation was used to estimate lower-bound total TCR beta diversity. TCRdb took the public reads, trimmed them with fastp at Q25, ran MiXCR for clone calling and kept in-frame beta chains. Every CDR3 protein is listed once, alongside the most common genes and DNA of its rows. These V and J calls are TCRdb output, not the study's own analysis. For this sample the table gives 1,500,000 or so distinct CDR3 sequences, of which roughly 59% were detected only once. The ten largest clones add up to 5.5% to 8% of the sample.

For this chain, trimming is 6 bases at the V end and 2 bases at the J end, and the number of junction bases without a gene match is 5. The CDR3 sequence holds 14 residues, the cysteine and phenylalanine included. The DNA shown is the 42-base CDR3, in frame from base 1. The germline V gene (reference sequence) sets CDR1 to MNHEY and CDR2 to SMNVEV. The table lists this clonotype with a few counts. No antigen is known for it. Per-base quality was not reported, and no clone a single base away is much larger than it. Donors were approximately 42 systemically healthy Caucasian individuals from Russia aged about 6 to 100 years. About 9.6 milliliters of peripheral blood were collected from each donor into EDTA-treated Vacutainer tubes. Ficoll-Paque density-gradient centrifugation was used to isolate PBMCs, with at least 7 million per sample. Trizol reagent was used to extract total RNA from PBMCs, with at least 5.5 micrograms per sample. For every donor, flow cytometry on a PBMC aliquot measured the percentage of naive CD45RAhigh/CD27high T cells.

This sequence uses TRBV27 and TRBJ1-1; TRBD1 fits 8 bases in the junction. The TCR originated in a man aged 18 to 30 in good health. Material for sequencing was blood. The DNA sequence is given as TGTGCCAGCAGCCGGACAGGGACCAACACTGAAGCTTTCTTT. Its amino acids are CASSRTGTNTEAFF.